The 11 T cell receptor beta chains presented below share a single source sample, sequenced in a study of vaccination and CD4 T cells after COVID-19. Their recognized antigens are unknown. Specified treatment: approximately nine-day PBMC culture with coronavirus spike peptide pools or control peptides (ViraFEST assay). Oncomine TCR Beta short-read sequencing was applied to DNA from cultured CD4+ T cells. From the PCR reads, TCRdb called clonotypes with MiXCR, one entry per CDR3 protein. The sample gives about 20,000 distinct CDR3 sequences, around 50% of which show up once; 6.5% is in the top ten. Sequences were obtained from CD4+ T cells from blood, cultured in vitro. Receptor source: a human donor who had recovered from COVID-19.

In DNA, the CDR3 is TGTGCCATCAGTCCCGAGGAAGACAATGAGCAGTTCTTC. It specifies CAISPEEDNEQFF. The V gene is TRBV10-3, the J gene TRBJ2-1; no clear D gene. The CDR3 is made up of 13 amino acids. CDR1 is ENHRY and CDR2 is SYGVKD in the germline V gene. Trimming took 5 bases from V and 5 from J, leaving 10 bases between them.

The genes are TRBV6-1 and TRBJ1-1; no reliable D call. Germline CDR1 is MNHNS and CDR2 is SASEGT. The CDR3 runs to 12 residues. Trimming removed 6 bases from V and 3 bases from J, with 8 bases in between. Here the CDR3 DNA reads TGTGCCAGCAGAAGGCAGGACACTGAAGCTTTCTTT. Protein: CASRRQDTEAFF.

The chain combines TRBV27 with TRBJ2-2; D call uncertain. This CDR3 has 14 amino acids. CDR1 is MNHEY and CDR2 is SMNVEV in the germline V gene (reference sequence). V was pared by 2 bases and J by 4 bases, with 8 bases between. Here the CDR3 reads CASSLRLFTGELFF. CDR3 nucleotide sequence: TGTGCCAGCAGTTTACGACTGTTCACCGGGGAGCTGTTTTTT.

The chain uses TRBV15 and TRBJ2-1, with D uncertain. This CDR3 region has 13 residues. With 6 bases removed from V and 4 bases from J, the gap between germline ends came to 10 bases. Germline CDR1 is LNHNV and CDR2 is YYDKDF (reference sequence). In DNA, the CDR3 is TGTGCCACCAGGGCGGACCCATACAATGAGCAGTTCTTC. Translation: CATRADPYNEQFF.

This clonotype showed up just a few times. This rearrangement joins TRBV7-2 to TRBJ1-2; 9 bases line up with TRBD1. This CDR3 comprises 15 residues. The ends lost 1 base at V and 5 bases at J; junction bases unmatched: 5. CDR1 and CDR2 (germline): SGHTA, FQGNSA. The chain's CDR3 is CASSLVTGGGYGYTF. The CDR3, as DNA: TGTGCCAGCAGCTTAGTTACAGGGGGCGGATATGGCTACACCTTC.

The rearrangement links TRBV4-2 to TRBJ2-3; D is possibly TRBD1 (5 bases). Per the germline V gene, CDR1 is LGHNA and CDR2 is YNFKEQ. CDR3 length: 14 residues. Trimming removed 1 base from V and 3 bases from J, with 8 bases in between. CDR3 bases: TGTGCCAGCAGCCAAGTCGACAGTACAGATACGCAGTATTTT. This sequence encodes CASSQVDSTDTQYF.

The chain employs TRBV28 and TRBJ1-5; D not certain. Trimming shortened V by 7 bases and J by 4 bases, and 11 bases separated the two germline ends. CDR1 is MDHEN, CDR2 SYDVKM, per germline. The CDR3 has 13 residues. The CDR3 DNA reads TGTGCCAGCAACGCGCGACTAAATCAGCCCCAGCATTTT. Translation: CASNARLNQPQHF.

A few counts support this clonotype. The chain employs TRBV20-1 and TRBJ2-7; 10 positions agree with TRBD2. The CDR3 consists of 15 residues. Germline V lookup: CDR1 DFQATT, CDR2 SNEGSKA (reference sequence). V lost 5 bases and J lost 5; bases outside the gene matches: 12. CDR3 region: CSALRSLAGDHEQYF. CDR3 DNA: TGCAGTGCTCTCCGTTCGCTAGCGGGAGACCACGAGCAGTACTTC.

The chain recombines TRBV3-1 with TRBJ1-1; D is ambiguous. V was cut by 3 bases and J by 10 bases, with 18 bases left in between. This CDR3 contains 14 residues. Germline lookup yields CDR1 LGHDT and CDR2 YNNKEL (reference sequence). In nucleotides, the CDR3 is TGTGCCAGCAGCCATGGGGTTCAGTATTGGGGAGCTTTCTTT. It encodes CASSHGVQYWGAFF.

This clonotype appeared a few times. The rearrangement joins TRBV2 to TRBJ2-7, with TRBD2 matching over 11 bases. V dropped 3 bases and J dropped 9; count of bases not matched to a gene: 7. Germline assignment: CDR1 SNHLY and CDR2 FYNNEI. The CDR3 runs 14 residues. CDR3 sequence: CASSDMLAGGGQYF. The CDR3 nucleotides read TGTGCCAGCAGTGATATGTTAGCGGGAGGGGGGCAGTACTTC.

The chain has TRBV5-1 and TRBJ1-1; D is unresolved. Germline CDR1 SGHRS, CDR2 YFSETQ. This CDR3 has 13 residues. V lost 1 base and J 3 bases, leaving 7 bases between the germline ends. The DNA of the CDR3 is TGCGCCAGCAGCTTGAGTCTGGACACTGAAGCTTTCTTT. Residues: CASSLSLDTEAFF.